The T cell receptor beta chain described here comes from a study of blood T cell repertoires in COVID-19 (TCRdb year 2020). With respect to the entire study: Samples from collaborators originated in the United States, Italy and Spain and spanned both the acute and convalescent phases of COVID-19. Where available, HLA class I and class II types were taken from metadata supplied by the sample provider and were not determined by assay-based typing. A freely available public database, intended as a resource for researchers studying the immune response to SARS-CoV-2, is where the repertoires were released. Sample metadata almost always included a de-identified subject ID, COVID-19 status, age in years and sex. The samples were drawn from two sources: the first 160 participants of the ongoing ImmuneRACE study, and over 1,000 subjects contributed by 6 global collaborators. The prospective study material was composed of cDNA or gDNA derived from T cells, B-cell-depleted T cells, or PBMCs. The dataset comprised deeply sampled blood TCRbeta repertoires from subjects exposed to, actively infected with, or recovered from COVID-19.

General study outcomes and caveats: Clinical and demographic metadata were provided uncurated, with the amount varying by source and participant.

TCRbeta CDR3 regions were amplified from genomic DNA by means of the immunoSEQ Assay, a bias-controlled multiplex PCR. The paper's processing steps were these. Within the assay, amplification of reference gene primers was used to estimate how many nucleated cells each sample contained. Sequence reads were collapsed and filtered to measure the absolute abundance of every unique TCRbeta CDR3 rearrangement. For each sample, productive Simpson clonality was calculated by taking the square root of Simpson's diversity index across productive rearrangements. The source is immuneACCESS, and TCRdb retained only in-frame sequences with V and J called. Part of the clones is not carried over; for the studies checked, unresolved V genes explain less than half of this, and the remainder is unexplained. The V and J calls and the clone size are those of that table, but D and trimming were determined from the DNA. Here the sample has some 250,000 clones; approximately 81% occur a single time. Of the sample, 4% to 4.5% falls within the top ten clones.

Whole blood was collected in K2EDTA tubes by collaborating institutions according to the institutions' own protocols. Collaborator samples were shipped for TCRbeta analysis as frozen whole blood, isolated PBMCs, or DNA extracted from either sample type. A note on this clone: The clone's antigen remains unknown. No base qualities exist here, and no much larger clone lies one base off it.

What was sequenced was peripheral blood. The clonotype was recovered from a man aged 60 to 69 with acute or convalescent COVID-19.

The CDR3 region: CASSLGVAGNNEQFF. The DNA is TGTGCCAGCTCACTTGGGGTAGCGGGCAACAATGAGCAGTTCTTC. The V gene is TRBV18 and the J gene is TRBJ2-1; 7 central nucleotides agree with TRBD2. Taken from the germline V gene, the CDR1 and CDR2 loops are KGHSH and LQKENI. Trimming accounts for 4 bases at V and 5 bases at J, while the number of junction bases matched to no gene is 8. Spanning cysteine to phenylalanine, the CDR3 consists of 15 amino acids. Kept here is only the CDR3 DNA, which spans 45 bases and is read in frame from base 1.